This TCR beta chain came from a study of immune evolution from preneoplasia to lung adenocarcinoma. Some clones are missing from TCRdb's copy, which holds only in-frame ones; the method was immunoSEQ multiplex PCR. The sample has around 3,500 clones, 76% seen once. Premalignant or tumor cells were enriched by macro-dissection after pathologic assessment. The sequenced sample was FFPE minimally invasive lung adenocarcinoma tissue. The source of this sequence is a person aged 55-80 years with lung adenocarcinoma.

CDR3 residues: CASSLGTEAFF. The CDR3 DNA sequence: TGCGCCAGCAGCCTGGGGACTGAAGCTTTCTTT. The gene calls are TRBV5-1 and TRBJ1-1; D remains ambiguous. CDR3 size: 11 residues. Germline CDR1 SGHRS, CDR2 YFSETQ. The V end lost 4 bases, the J end lost 5 bases, and 6 bases lay between the germline ends.